This TCR beta chain was found in a study of vaccination effects on CD4 cells after COVID-19. Overall study context: Each person got two doses of an mRNA SARS-CoV-2 vaccine, BNT162b2 or mRNA-1273. General study points: Healthy vaccinees showed cross-reactivity with common cold coronaviruses in only 1 of 255 vaccine-induced clones. After vaccination, at late timepoints, clones induced by infection and by vaccine contracted markedly.

Here immunoSEQ multiplex PCR was the method, and the copy in TCRdb shows in-frame clones only, minus some. The sample yields roughly 35,000 clones, roughly 72% seen once. The CDR3 loop spans 16 amino acids. The germline gives CDR1 SNHLY, CDR2 FYNNEI. With 3 bases removed from V and 5 bases from J, the gap between germline ends came to 16 bases. About this clone: Its antigen is undetermined.

Antigen-specific CD4+ T cells were expanded (with viral peptide pools) by the ViraFEST assay ahead of sequencing. It was after 10 days of culture that CD4+ T cells were isolated. Nucleocapsid antibodies stayed negative before and after vaccination, showing no earlier SARS-CoV-2 infection. Researchers swapped half the medium for IL-2 medium on both days 3 and 7. V is TRBV2 and J is TRBJ2-2; D possibly matches TRBD1 or TRBD2 (6 bases each). The sequence came from a human donor who received a COVID-19 vaccine. Sequences were derived from CD4+ T cells from PBMCs cultured with HCoV-OC43 spike peptides, sampled before COVID-19 vaccination. The sample's subset: HCoV-OC43 spike overlapping peptide pool stimulation. CDR3 protein: CASSDGPRGGTGELFF. The CDR3 nucleotides read TGTGCCAGCAGTGACGGACCTAGAGGGGGGACCGGGGAGCTGTTTTTT.